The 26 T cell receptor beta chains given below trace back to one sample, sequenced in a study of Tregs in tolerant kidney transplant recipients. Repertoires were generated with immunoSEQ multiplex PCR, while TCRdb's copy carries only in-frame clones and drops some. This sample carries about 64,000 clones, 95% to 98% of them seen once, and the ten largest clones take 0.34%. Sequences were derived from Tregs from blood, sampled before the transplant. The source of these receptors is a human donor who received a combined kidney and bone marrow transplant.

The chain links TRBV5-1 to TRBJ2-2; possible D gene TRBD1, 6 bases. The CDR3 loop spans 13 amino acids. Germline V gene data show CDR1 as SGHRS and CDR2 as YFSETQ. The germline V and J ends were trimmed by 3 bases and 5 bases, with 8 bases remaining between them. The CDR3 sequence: CASSSQGTGELFF. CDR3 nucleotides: TGCGCCAGCAGCTCCCAGGGGACCGGGGAGCTGTTTTTT.

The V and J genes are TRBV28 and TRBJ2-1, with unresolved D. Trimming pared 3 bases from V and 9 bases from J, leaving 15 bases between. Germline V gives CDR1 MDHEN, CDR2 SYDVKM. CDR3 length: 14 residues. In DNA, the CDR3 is TGTGCCAGCAGTTTGACCCTCCTAGGATTTGAGCAGTTCTTC. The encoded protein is CASSLTLLGFEQFF.

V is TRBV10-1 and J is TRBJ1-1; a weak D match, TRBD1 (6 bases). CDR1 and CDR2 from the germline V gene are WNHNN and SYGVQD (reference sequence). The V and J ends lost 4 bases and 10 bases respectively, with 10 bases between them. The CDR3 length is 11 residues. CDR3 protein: CASSVLRGAFF. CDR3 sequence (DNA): TGCGCCAGCAGTGTACTCAGGGGAGCTTTCTTT.

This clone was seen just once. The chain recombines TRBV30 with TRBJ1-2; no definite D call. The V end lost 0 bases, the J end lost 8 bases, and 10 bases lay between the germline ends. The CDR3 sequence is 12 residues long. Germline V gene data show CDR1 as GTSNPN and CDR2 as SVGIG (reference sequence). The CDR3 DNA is TGTGCCTGGAGTGTACGTTGGCGGGGCTACACCTTC. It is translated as CAWSVRWRGYTF.

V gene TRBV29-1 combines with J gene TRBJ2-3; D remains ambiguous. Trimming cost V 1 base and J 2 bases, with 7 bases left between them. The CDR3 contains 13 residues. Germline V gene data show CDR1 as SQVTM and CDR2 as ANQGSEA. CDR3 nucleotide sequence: TGCAGCGTTGAAGGAGGATCCACAGATACGCAGTATTTT. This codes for CSVEGGSTDTQYF.

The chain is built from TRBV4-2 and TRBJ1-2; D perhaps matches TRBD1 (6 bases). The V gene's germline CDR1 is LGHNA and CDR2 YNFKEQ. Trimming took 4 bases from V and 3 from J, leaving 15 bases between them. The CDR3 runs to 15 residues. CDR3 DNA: TGTGCCAGCAGCCGCGAACAGGGTATAGACTATGGCTACACCTTC. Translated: CASSREQGIDYGYTF.

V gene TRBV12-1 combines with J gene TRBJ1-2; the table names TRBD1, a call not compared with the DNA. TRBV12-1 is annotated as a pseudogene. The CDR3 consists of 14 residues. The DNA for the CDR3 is TGTGCCAGCCAGAACCCAAAAACTAACTATGGCTACACCTTC. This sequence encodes CASQNPKTNYGYTF.

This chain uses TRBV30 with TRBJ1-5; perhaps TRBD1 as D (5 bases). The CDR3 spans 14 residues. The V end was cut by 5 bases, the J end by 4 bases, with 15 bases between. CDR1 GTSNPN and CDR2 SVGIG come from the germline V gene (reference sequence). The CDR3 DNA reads TGTGCCTGGGCTCTTTTCGGGGGAAATCAGCCCCAGCATTTT. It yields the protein CAWALFGGNQPQHF.

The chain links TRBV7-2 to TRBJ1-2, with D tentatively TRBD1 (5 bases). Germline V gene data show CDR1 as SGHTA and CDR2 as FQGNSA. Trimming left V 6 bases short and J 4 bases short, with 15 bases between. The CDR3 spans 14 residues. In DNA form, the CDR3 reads TGTGCCAGCAGTTACGGGACTCAACTCTATGGCTACACCTTC. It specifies CASSYGTQLYGYTF.

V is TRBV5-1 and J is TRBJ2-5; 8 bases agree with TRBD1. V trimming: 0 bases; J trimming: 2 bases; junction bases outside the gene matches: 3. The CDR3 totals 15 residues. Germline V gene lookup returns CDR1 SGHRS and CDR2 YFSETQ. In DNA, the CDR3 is TGCGCCAGCAGCTTGGCAACAGGGGGGCAAGAGACCCAGTACTTC. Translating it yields CASSLATGGQETQYF. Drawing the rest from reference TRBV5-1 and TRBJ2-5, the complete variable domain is KAGVTQTPRYLIKTRGQQVTLSCSPISGHRSVSWYQQTPGQGLQFLFEYFSETQRNKGNFPGRFSGRQFSNSRSEMNVSTLELGDSALYLCASSLATGGQETQYFGPGTRLLVL.

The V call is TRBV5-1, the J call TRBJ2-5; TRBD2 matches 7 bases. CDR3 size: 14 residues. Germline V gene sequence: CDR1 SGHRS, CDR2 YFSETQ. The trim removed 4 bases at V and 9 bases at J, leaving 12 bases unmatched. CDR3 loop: CASSDSSGPRSQYF. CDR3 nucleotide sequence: TGCGCCAGCAGCGACTCTAGCGGACCTAGGTCCCAGTACTTC.

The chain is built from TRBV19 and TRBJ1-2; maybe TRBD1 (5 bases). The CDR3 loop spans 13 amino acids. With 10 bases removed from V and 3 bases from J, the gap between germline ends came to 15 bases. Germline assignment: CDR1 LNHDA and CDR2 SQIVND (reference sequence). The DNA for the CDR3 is TGTGCCACAATAAGAAAAGGGGACTATGGCTACACCTTC. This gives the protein CATIRKGDYGYTF.

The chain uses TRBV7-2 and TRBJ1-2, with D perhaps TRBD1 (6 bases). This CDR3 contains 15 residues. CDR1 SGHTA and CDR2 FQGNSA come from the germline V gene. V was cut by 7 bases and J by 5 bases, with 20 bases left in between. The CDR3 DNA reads TGTGCCAGCACCCTCTTAGGTTCAGGGGATTATGGCTACACCTTC. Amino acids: CASTLLGSGDYGYTF.

This chain's CDR3 is CASRQGNSPLHF. Written as DNA, the CDR3 is TGTGCCAGCAGACAGGGCAATTCACCCCTCCACTTT. The chain carries TRBV2 and TRBJ1-6; TRBD1 might be the D (6 bases). V shed 6 bases and J shed 7 bases, with 7 bases lying between them. Germline V gene lookup returns CDR1 SNHLY and CDR2 FYNNEI. The CDR3 is 12 amino acids.

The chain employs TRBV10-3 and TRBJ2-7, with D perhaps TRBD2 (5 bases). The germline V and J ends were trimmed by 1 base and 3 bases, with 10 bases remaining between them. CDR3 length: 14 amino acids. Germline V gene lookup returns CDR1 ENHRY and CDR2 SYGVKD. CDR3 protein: CAISEWNRGYEQYF. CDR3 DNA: TGTGCCATCAGTGAGTGGAATCGGGGCTACGAGCAGTACTTC.

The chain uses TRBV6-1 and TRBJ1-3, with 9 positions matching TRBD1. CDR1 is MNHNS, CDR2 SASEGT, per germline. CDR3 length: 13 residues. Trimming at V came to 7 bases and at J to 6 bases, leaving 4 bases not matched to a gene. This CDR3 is CASNHRGQNTIYF. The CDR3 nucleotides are TGTGCCAGCAACCACAGGGGGCAAAACACCATATATTTT.

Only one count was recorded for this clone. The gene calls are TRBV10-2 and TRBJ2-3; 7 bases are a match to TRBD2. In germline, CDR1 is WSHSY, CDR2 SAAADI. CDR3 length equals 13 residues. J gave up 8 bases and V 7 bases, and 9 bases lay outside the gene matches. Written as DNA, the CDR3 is TGCGCCAGCATGAGGGAGGGCCATGGTACGCAGTATTTT. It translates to CASMREGHGTQYF.

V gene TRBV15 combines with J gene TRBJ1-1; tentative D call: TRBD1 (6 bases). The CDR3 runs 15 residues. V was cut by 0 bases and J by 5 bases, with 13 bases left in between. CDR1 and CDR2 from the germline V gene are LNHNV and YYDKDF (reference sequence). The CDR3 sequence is CATSRDGRDITEAFF. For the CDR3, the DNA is TGTGCCACCAGCAGAGATGGTCGGGACATTACTGAAGCTTTCTTT.

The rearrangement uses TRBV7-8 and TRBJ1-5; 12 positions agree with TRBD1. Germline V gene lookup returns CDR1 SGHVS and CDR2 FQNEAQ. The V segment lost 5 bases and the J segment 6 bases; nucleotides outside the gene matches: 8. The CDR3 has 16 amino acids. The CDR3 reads CASSRMGQGARQPQHF. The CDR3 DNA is TGTGCCAGCAGCCGCATGGGACAGGGGGCCCGTCAGCCCCAGCATTTT.

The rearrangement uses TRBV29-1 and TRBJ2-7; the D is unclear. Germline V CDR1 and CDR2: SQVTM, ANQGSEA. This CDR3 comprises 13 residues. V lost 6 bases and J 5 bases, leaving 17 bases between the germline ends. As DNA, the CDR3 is TGCAGCGTAAAGATCTCCGGGTCGGACGAGCAGTACTTC. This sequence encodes CSVKISGSDEQYF.

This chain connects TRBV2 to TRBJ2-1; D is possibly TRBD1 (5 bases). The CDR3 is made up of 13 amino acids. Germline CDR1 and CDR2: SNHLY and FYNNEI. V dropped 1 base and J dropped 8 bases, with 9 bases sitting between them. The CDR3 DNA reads TGTGCCAGCAGTGAAGTAAGGGGCGATGAGCAGTTCTTC. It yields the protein CASSEVRGDEQFF.

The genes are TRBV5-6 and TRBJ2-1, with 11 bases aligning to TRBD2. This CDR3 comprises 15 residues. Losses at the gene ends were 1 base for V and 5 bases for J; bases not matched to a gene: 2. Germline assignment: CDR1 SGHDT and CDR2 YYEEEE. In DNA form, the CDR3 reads TGTGCCAGCAGCTTGATGACTAGCGGGGACAATGAGCAGTTCTTC. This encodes CASSLMTSGDNEQFF.

The CDR3 loop is CASSQTLGQPPPEAFF. CDR3 nucleotides: TGCGCCAGCAGCCAGACCCTCGGACAGCCTCCGCCTGAAGCTTTCTTT. The chain couples TRBV4-3 to TRBJ1-1; possible D gene TRBD1, 6 bases. CDR1 LGHNA and CDR2 YSLEER come from the germline V gene. The length of the CDR3 is 16 residues. Trimming took off 3 bases at V and 6 bases at J, with 20 bases between the two ends.

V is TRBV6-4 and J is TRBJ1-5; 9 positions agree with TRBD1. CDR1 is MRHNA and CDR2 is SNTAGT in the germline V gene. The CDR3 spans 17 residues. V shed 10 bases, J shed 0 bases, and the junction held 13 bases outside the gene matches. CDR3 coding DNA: TGTGCCATCTACCGCCTCCGGGACAGGGATAGCAATCAGCCCCAGCATTTT. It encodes CAIYRLRDRDSNQPQHF.

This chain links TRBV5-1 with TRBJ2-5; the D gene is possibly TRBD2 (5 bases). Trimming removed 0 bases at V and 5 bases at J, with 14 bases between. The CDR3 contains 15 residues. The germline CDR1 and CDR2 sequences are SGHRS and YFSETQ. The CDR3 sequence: CASSLASTADETQYF. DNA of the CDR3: TGCGCCAGCAGCTTGGCTAGCACGGCGGATGAGACCCAGTACTTC. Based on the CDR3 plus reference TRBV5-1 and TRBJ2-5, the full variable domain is KAGVTQTPRYLIKTRGQQVTLSCSPISGHRSVSWYQQTPGQGLQFLFEYFSETQRNKGNFPGRFSGRQFSNSRSEMNVSTLELGDSALYLCASSLASTADETQYFGPGTRLLVL.

DNA for the CDR3: TGCAGCGTTGAAGATAGGAGAGAAAATGGCTACACCTTC. It is translated as CSVEDRRENGYTF. V and J are TRBV29-1 and TRBJ1-2; D call uncertain. V was shortened by 0 bases and J by 6 bases, with 11 bases between the two germline ends. The CDR3 runs to 13 residues. Per germline, CDR1 SQVTM and CDR2 ANQGSEA.